The TCR beta chain described here comes from a study of PD-L1 blockade in urothelial cancer. TCRdb's table, derived via immunoSEQ multiplex PCR, lists solely in-frame clones and lacks some. The table records about 74,000 clones, around four fifths of them present only once. This CDR3 has 16 amino acids. The junction had 10 bases not matched to a gene; V was cut back by 1 base and J by 7 bases. Germline V gene sequence: CDR1 MDHEN, CDR2 SYDVKM. This sequence was found in a man aged 65 to 79 with urothelial cancer. The input for sequencing was PBMCs, taken around atezolizumab (anti-PD-L1) treatment. The genes are TRBV28 and TRBJ1-2; 9 nucleotides line up with TRBD1. CDR3 bases: TGTGCCAGCAGTTTATCGGGACAGGGTGGGGGGGGTGGCTACACCTTC. This codes for CASSLSGQGGGGGYTF.